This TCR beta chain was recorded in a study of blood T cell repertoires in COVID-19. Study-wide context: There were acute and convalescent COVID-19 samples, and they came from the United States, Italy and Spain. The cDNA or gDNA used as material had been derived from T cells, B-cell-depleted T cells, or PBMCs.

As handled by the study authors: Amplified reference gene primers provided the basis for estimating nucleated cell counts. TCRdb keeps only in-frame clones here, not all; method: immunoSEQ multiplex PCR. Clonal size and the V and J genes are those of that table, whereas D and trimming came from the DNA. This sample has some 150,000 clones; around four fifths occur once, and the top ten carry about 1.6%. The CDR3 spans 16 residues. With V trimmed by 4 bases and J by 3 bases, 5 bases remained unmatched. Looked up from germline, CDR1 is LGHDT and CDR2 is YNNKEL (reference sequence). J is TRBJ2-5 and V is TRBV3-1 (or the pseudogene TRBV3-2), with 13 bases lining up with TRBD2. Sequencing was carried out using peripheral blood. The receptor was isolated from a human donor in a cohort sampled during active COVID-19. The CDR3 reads CASSLRTSGRKETQYF. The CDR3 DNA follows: TGTGCCAGCAGCCTACGGACTAGCGGGAGAAAAGAGACCCAGTACTTC.